This TCR beta chain appears in the sequencing data of a study of molecular identifiers for immune sequencing clone quantification (dated by TCRdb to 2017 to 2018). Background for the entire study: For a replicate experiment, the RNA from either approximately 20,000 or 100,000 naive CD8 T cells was divided into five aliquots, and four of those aliquots went on to sequencing. This methods study used CD8 T cells to benchmark TCR RNA copy counting and molecular-identifier clustering-based TCR repertoire sequencing (MIDCIRS). General findings and caveats noted by the study authors: Modeling indicated about 3 TCR RNA copies recovered per cell, compared with 9.5 to 10 by digital PCR, which implies a capture efficiency of 25% to 35%. Spiked-in Jurkat TCR RNA (approximately 10 copies' worth), which is not part of the donor repertoire, was contained in the naive libraries. When barcode sub-clustering was not used, chimeric consensus sequences inflated TCR diversity, with chimeras reaching as high as 47%. Clones above 20 RNA copies held over 97% of molecules in CMV-specific effector cells but under 1% in naive cells. Identical TCR molecules sharing a barcode could cause highly expanded clone sizes to be underestimated. Even against a background of 850,000 to 1,000,000 naive CD8 T cells, spiked-in Jurkat TCR RNA amounting to a single cell's worth was reported to be detectable.

Measured from the cysteine to the phenylalanine, the CDR3 is 13 residues long. Only CDR3 DNA is held: 39 bases, read in frame from base 1. The germline V gene sets CDR1 to MGHDK and CDR2 to SYGVNS. The germline ends are 10 bases apart after V is trimmed by 6 bases and J by 1 base. In this sample, this clonotype turned up many times. Its antigen remains undetermined. Base-call qualities are not available, and no considerably larger clone is one nucleotide away. Naive CD8 T cell libraries were made from about 20,000 to 1,000,000 sorted cells using 10%, 30% or 50% of purified RNA. On a BD FACSAria II, naive CD8 T cells were FACS-sorted as CD8+CD4-CCR7+CD45RA+ and collected into RLT Plus buffer. Around 10 TCR copies' worth of Jurkat RNA were spiked into roughly 17,000-1,100,000 naive CD8 T cell samples to test detection sensitivity. Enrichment of CD8 T cells was performed with RosetteSep CD8+ T Cell Enrichment Cocktail and Ficoll-Paque, after which ACK red cell lysis was carried out.

The method behind the library was PCR. The sequencer was an Illumina HiSeq 4000. Bulk TCR libraries were generated as previously described, with the TCR primers listed in Table S5 used. The Qiagen AllPrep DNA/RNA kit was used to purify total RNA. Before analysis, reads from multiple sequencing runs of one library were combined. The authors' analysis ran thus. Only reads with exact TCR constant sequence were kept, trimmed to 150 nt, and grouped by their 12-nt molecular barcodes. Within each barcode group, reads were sub-clustered at a 15% Levenshtein threshold, and quality-weighted consensus sequences were built per RNA molecule. Non-functional sequences were excluded, and lower-count sequences lying one edit away from another sequence were also excluded. Based on fitting two negative binomial distributions, any barcode sub-cluster with under 20% of the maximum read count was discarded. The public sequencing data were trimmed at Q25 with fastp and processed into clonotypes with MiXCR by TCRdb, which kept only in-frame beta chains. Every distinct CDR3 protein forms one entry, paired with its most common genes and DNA. The V and J calls follow TCRdb's processing rather than the paper's. The sample contains tens of thousands of distinct CDR3 sequences, roughly a fifth of them found a single time. Of the sample, roughly 1% is held by the ten largest clones.

Recombination joined TRBV25-1 with TRBJ2-7; possibly the D gene is TRBD1, per 5 matching bases. Material: naive CD8+ T cells from blood, with Jurkat cell RNA spiked in. The cell subset or site label, as the study defines it: FACS-sorted CD8+CD4-CCR7+CD45RA+ naive T cells. The TCR originated in a human donor in good health. Some libraries in this study had Jurkat cell RNA spiked in. The CDR3 loop reads CASREGVSYEQYF. The bases read TGTGCCAGCAGAGAAGGGGTTTCCTACGAGCAGTACTTC.